This T cell receptor (beta chain) was sequenced during a study of T cell repertoires in cytomegalovirus infection. V lost 5 bases to trimming and J lost 4 bases, with 14 bases between them. The length of the CDR3 is 14 residues. Germline V gene data show CDR1 as SEHNR and CDR2 as FQNEAQ (reference sequence). TCRdb analysed the reads with MiXCR anew, one entry per CDR3 protein. The sample lists some 590,000 distinct CDR3 sequences, around two fifths seen once, with 48% in the top ten. Regarding the study as a whole: Identification of carriers of CMV plus the relevant HLA was achieved through cumulative public TCR beta family frequency. In two of eight donors, the top clonotype was HLA-C-restricted CMV-specific.

As to this clonotype: Its antigen is undetermined.

The source was cultured PBMCs, collected from culture after CMV antigen stimulation. J is TRBJ1-1 and V is TRBV7-9; TRBD1 might be the D (5 bases). The sequence was obtained from a human donor in good health (CMV status not recorded). Some clones in this sample may be carry-over from other donors' samples. The CDR3: CASSPRGDGTEAFF. CDR3 DNA sequence: TGTGCCAGCAGCCCCCGGGGGGATGGCACTGAAGCTTTCTTT.